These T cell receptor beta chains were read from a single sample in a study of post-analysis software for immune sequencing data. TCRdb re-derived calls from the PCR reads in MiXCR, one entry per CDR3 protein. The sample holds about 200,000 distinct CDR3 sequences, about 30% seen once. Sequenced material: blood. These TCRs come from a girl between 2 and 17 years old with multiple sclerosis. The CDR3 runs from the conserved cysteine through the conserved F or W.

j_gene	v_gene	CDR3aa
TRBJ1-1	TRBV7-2	CASSLMSGFEAFF
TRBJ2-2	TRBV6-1	CASRGATHTGELFF
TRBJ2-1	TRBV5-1	CASRRTSGLLYNGQFF
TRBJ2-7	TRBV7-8	CASSLAGTDPYEQYF
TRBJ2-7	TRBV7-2	CASSLPSGRAYEQYF
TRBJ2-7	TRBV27	CASSFGTGAYEQYF
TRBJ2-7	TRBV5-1	CASSPVPTSGSYEQYF
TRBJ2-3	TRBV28	CASSFQGPVRQYF
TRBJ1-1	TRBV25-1	CASRVTQGNTEAFF
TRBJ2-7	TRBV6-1	CASRGNRDRGLPRYEQYF
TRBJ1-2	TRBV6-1	CASSEMGQGAGGYTF
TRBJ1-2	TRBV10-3	CAISGTGGNYGYTF
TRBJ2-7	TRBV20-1	CSASGGASSYEQYF
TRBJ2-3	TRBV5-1	CASSSDVGTQYF
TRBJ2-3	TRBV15	CATSHRHTDTQYF
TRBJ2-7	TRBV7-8	CASSGGTISYEQYF
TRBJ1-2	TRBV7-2	CASSFRGGGYTF
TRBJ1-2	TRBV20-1	CSATISGQGNYGYTF
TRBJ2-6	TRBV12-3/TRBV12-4	CASTKIGANVLTF
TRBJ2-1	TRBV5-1	CASSPSSGQSGEQFF
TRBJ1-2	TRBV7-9	CASSPGTGWHGYTF
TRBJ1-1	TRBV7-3	CASSSDKHTEAFF
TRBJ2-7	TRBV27	CASSLSTGAKEQYF
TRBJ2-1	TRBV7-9	CASSPPGGWDEQFF
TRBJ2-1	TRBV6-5	CASSFNSDPSYNEQFF
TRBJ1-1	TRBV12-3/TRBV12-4	CASSLLGNAEAFF
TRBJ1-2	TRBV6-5	CASSYLLTREERNGYTF
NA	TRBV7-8	CASTIGSGGNNEQYF
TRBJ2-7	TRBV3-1	CASSQLVGEQYF
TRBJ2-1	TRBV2	CASSESQGYNEQFF
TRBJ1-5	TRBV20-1	CSATRTGGSGNQPQHF